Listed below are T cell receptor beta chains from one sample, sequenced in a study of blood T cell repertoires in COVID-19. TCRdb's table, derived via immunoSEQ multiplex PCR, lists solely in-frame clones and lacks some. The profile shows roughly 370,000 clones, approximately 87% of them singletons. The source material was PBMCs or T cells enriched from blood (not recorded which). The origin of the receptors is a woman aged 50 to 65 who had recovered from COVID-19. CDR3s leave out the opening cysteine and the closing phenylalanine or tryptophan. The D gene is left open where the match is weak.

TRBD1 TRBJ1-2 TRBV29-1 SVEVRGNDYGYT
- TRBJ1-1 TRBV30 AWSGNREVEAF
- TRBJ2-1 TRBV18 ASSPPTGSYNEQF
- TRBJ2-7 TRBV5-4 ASSLDRAGEQY
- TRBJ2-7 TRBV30 AWKRDSLYEQY
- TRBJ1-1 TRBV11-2 ASSQTGVATEAF
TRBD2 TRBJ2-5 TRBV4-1 ASSRSSGGEEETQY
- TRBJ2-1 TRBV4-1 ASSQKRGEQF
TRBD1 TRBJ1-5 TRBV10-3 AIRPTGGNQPQH
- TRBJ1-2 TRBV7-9 ASSRDRYYGYT
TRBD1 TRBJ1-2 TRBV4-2 ASSPPGQSYGYT
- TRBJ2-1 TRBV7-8 ASSLEILAREQF
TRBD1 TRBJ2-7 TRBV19 ASSARTGGIGEQY
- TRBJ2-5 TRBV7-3 ASSLNGETQY
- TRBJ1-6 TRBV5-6 ASSPGSSSPLH
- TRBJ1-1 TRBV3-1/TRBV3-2 ASSTGGTSEAF
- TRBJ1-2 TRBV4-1 ASSPSATGLEANYGYT
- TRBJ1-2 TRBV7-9 ASSLYGYT
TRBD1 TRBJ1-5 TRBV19 ASNSRGGQGVQPQH
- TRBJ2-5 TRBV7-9 ASSPGFSLETQY
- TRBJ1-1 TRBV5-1 ASSYWPARTEAF
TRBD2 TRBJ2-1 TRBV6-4 ASRPRLASYNEQF
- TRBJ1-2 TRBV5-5 ASRSYAGPYGYT
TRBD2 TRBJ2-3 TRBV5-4 ASSRAASGVLSDTQY
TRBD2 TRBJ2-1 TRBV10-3 AIRGLLAGGDEQF
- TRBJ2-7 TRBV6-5 ASSYSFGQEQY
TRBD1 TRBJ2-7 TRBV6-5 ASSRDSGYEQY
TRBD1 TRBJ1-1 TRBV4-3 ASSQDRGLRTEAF
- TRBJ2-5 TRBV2 ASSERRGPETQY
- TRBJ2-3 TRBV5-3 ARSLAGADTQY
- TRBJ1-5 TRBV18 ASSPLSGPGQPQH
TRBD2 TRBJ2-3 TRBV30 AWSALGTSGGVDTQY
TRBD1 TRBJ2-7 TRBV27 ASSSRDSPSKQY
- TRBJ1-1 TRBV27 ASSLSMGPATEAF
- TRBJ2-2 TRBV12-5 ASGLEVLRTGELF
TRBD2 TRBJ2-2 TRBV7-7 ASSPHSGGATGELF
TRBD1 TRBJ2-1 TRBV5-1 ASSPTGAYNEQF
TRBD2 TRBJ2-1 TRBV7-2 ASSQPSGGRPNEQF
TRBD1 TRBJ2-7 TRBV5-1 ASSLVGQGLRPYEQY
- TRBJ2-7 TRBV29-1 SVNQGSAYEQY
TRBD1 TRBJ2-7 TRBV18 ASSPSTRTGTYEQY
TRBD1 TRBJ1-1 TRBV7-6 ASSPSQGASTEAF
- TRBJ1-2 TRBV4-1 ASSQERTADGYT
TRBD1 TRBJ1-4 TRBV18 ASSLQGINEKLF
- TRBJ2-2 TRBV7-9 ASSLLRTVNTGELF
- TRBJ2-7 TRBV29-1 SVTWTASGDEQY
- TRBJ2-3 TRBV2 ASPPRLSRGSVDTQY